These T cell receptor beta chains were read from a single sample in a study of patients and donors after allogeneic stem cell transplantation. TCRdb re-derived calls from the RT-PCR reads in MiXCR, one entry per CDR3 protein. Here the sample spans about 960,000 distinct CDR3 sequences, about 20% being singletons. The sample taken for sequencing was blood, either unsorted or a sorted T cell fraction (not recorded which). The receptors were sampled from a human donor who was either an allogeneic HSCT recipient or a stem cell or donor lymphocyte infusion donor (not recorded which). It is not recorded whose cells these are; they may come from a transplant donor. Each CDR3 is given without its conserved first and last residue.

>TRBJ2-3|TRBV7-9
ASSLGGSGGDTQY
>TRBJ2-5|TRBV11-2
ASSFDRGGETQY
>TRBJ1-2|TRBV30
ALSGTGYGYT
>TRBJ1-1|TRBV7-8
ASSLGRPRIRAF
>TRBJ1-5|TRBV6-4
ASSDIGGRGQPQH
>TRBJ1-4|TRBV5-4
ASSRGGHEEKLF
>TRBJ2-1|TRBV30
ACLGQAYNEQF
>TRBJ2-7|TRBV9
ASSAGSAYEQY
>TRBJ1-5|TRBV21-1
ASRCRNGLNRNQPQH
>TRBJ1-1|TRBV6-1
ASSTGRHTEAF
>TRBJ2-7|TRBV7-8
ASSTGTLYEQY
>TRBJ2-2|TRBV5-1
ASSLPGQTGELF
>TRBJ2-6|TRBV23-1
ASSQPKSGGPPLSGANVLT
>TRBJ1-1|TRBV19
ASSIQGQGARRTEAF
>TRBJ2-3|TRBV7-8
ASSLQLFGGPNTQY
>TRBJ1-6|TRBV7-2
ASSLMAGDSPLH
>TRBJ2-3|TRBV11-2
ASSLDPYKLDTSDTQY
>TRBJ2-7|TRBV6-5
ASSQSEEQY
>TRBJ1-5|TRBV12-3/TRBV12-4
ASSLVPAGEYSNQPQH
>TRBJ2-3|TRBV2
ASPRQGSKNTQY
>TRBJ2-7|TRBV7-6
ASSLSEASFFHEQY
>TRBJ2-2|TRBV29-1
SVEREGDTGELF
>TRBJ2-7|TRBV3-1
ASSPQEIYEQY
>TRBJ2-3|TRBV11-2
ASSSPLGTQY
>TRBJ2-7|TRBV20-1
SARGTSGIGEQY
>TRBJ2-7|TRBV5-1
ASSWGLAGLYEQY
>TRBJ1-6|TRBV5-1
ASSLVQSSYNSPLH
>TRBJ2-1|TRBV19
ASTGLAGRSYNEQF
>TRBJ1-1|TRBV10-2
ASSDWTGNTEAF
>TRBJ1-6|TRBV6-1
ASSPLNSVTPAPLH
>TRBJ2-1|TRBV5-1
ASSLLLMGALSYNEQF
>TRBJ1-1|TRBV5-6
ASSLYQGLEAF
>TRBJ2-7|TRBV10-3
AIKASKGASEQY
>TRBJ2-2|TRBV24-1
ATSDPDRANTGELF
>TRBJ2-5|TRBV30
AWTSGGTQY
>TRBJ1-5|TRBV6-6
ASTSRHAKPQH
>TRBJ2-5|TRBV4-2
ASSQGPAGVVETQY
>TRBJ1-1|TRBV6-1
ASSLRVPAGTEAF
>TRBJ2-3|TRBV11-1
ASSALRDTQY
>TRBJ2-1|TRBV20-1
SGRPGLAGPSSYNEQF
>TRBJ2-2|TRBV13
ASSSARGRELF